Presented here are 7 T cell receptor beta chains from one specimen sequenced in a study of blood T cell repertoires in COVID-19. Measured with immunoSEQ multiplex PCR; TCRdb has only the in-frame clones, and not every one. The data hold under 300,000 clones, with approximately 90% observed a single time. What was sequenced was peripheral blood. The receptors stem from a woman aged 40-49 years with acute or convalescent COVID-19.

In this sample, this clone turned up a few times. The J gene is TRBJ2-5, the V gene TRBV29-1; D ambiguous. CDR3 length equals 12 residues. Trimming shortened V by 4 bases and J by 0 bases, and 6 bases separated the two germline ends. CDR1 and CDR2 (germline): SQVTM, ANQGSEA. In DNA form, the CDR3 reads TGCAGCGTTGCAGCGTACCAAGAGACCCAGTACTTC. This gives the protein CSVAAYQETQYF.

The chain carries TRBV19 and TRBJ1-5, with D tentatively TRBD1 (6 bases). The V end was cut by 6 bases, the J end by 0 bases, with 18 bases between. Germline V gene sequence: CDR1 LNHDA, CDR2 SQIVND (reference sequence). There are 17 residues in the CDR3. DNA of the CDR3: TGTGCCAGTAGCACCATTAAGGACAGAGTTAGCAATCAGCCCCAGCATTTT. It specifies CASSTIKDRVSNQPQHF.

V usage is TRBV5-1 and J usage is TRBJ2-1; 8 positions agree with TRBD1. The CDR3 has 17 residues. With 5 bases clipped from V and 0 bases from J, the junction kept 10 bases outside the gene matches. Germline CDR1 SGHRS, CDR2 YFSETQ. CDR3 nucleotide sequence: TGCGCCAGCAGGACGAGGACAGGGCCCAGCTCCTACAATGAGCAGTTCTTC. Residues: CASRTRTGPSSYNEQFF.

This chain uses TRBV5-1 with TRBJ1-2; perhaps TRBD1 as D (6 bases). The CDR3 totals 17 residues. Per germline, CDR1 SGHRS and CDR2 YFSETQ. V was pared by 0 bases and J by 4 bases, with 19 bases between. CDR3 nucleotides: TGCGCCAGCAGCTTGGCCGACAGGACCCAGTTCAGCTATGGCTACACCTTC. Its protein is CASSLADRTQFSYGYTF.

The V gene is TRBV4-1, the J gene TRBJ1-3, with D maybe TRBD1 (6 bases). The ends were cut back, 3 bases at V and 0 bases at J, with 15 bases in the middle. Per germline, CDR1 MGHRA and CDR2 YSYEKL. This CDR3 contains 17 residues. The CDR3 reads CASSQKQTGSSGNTIYF. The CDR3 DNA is TGCGCCAGCAGCCAGAAGCAAACAGGGAGCTCTGGAAACACCATATATTTT.

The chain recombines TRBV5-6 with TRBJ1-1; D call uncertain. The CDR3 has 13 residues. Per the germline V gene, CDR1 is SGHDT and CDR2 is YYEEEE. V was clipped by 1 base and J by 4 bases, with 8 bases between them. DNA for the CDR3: TGTGCCAGCAGCTTGATCCGCGGCACTGAAGCTTTCTTT. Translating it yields CASSLIRGTEAFF. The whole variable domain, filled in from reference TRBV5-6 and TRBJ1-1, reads DAGVTQSPTHLIKTRGQQVTLRCSPKSGHDTVSWYQQALGQGPQFIFQYYEEEERQRGNFPDRFSGHQFPNYSSELNVNALLLGDSALYLCASSLIRGTEAFFGQGTRLTVV.

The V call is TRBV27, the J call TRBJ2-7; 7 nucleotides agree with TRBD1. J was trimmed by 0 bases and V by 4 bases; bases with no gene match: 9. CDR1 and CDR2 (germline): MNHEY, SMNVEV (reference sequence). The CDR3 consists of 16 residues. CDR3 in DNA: TGTGCCAGCAGTTCCCGGGACAGCGATAGCTCCTACGAGCAGTACGTC. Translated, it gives CASSSRDSDSSYEQYV.